The 23 T cell receptor beta chains reported below all come from one sample, sequenced in a study of cytomegalovirus exposure and HLA in healthy donors. Vbeta (60) and Jbeta (13) primers were used in the PCR. The protocol was immunoSEQ multiplex PCR, while the TCRdb copy is restricted to in-frame clones and leaves out a portion. The sample has around 200,000 clones; 70% to 85% are singletons. Sequencing was carried out using PBMCs. Receptor source: a woman in her 30s in good health and CMV-seropositive.

This chain uses TRBV19 with TRBJ1-1; possible D gene TRBD1, 6 bases. The CDR3 sequence is 15 residues long. The germline V gene has CDR1 LNHDA and CDR2 SQIVND (reference sequence). The V and J ends lost 3 bases and 0 bases respectively, with 11 bases between them. The chain's CDR3 is CASSIGRGVNTEAFF. As DNA, the CDR3 is TGTGCCAGTAGTATCGGCAGGGGCGTGAACACTGAAGCTTTCTTT. Full variable domain (missing parts from reference TRBV19 and TRBJ1-1): DGGITQSPKYLFRKEGQNVTLSCEQNLNHDAMYWYRQDPGQGLRLIYYSQIVNDFQKGDIAEGYSVSREKKESFPLTVTSAQKNPTAFYLCASSIGRGVNTEAFFGQGTRLTVV.

Only a few counts were recorded for this clone. This CDR3 is also generated by other DNA sequences in the sample. The gene calls are TRBV18 and TRBJ2-5; 11 bases are a match to TRBD2. The CDR3 is made up of 15 amino acids. Germline CDR1 and CDR2: KGHSH and LQKENI. V gave up 2 bases and J gave up 4 bases; unmatched junction bases: 3. This CDR3 is CASSPGTSGRETQYF. The CDR3 DNA reads as TGTGCCAGCTCACCAGGGACTAGCGGAAGAGAGACCCAGTACTTC.

This chain uses TRBV5-4 with TRBJ1-2, with TRBD1 as a possible D gene (5 bases). Germline CDR1 reads SGHNT; CDR2 reads YYREEE (reference sequence). Trimming shortened V by 6 bases and J by 7 bases, and 16 bases separated the two germline ends. The CDR3 length is 13 residues. The CDR3 coding sequence is TGTGCCAGCACCCATGACAGTGGGGTTGGCTACACCTTC. Translated, it gives CASTHDSGVGYTF.

This chain joins TRBV7-8 and TRBJ2-5; the match to TRBD2 covers 8 bases. J gave up 5 bases and V 1 base, and 6 bases lay outside the gene matches. Germline V gene sequence: CDR1 SGHVS, CDR2 FQNEAQ. The CDR3 has 15 residues. The CDR3 region is CASSLGSGGVETQYF. The CDR3 coding sequence is TGTGCCAGCAGCTTAGGCAGCGGGGGTGTGGAGACCCAGTACTTC.

This chain uses TRBV7-9 with TRBJ2-1; D is unresolved. Germline CDR1 and CDR2: SEHNR and FQNEAQ (reference sequence). Deletions cut 5 bases from V and 3 bases from J, with 20 bases between. The CDR3 totals 17 residues. The CDR3 is CASSPPVVAPLYNEQFF. CDR3 bases: TGTGCCAGCAGCCCCCCAGTGGTAGCACCCCTCTACAATGAGCAGTTCTTC.

The chain recombines TRBV27 with TRBJ1-5; 9 nucleotides line up with TRBD1. Germline V gene sequence: CDR1 MNHEY, CDR2 SMNVEV (reference sequence). The J segment lost 2 bases and the V segment lost 6 bases, leaving 5 bases of the junction unmatched. This CDR3 spans 15 amino acids. The CDR3 loop reads CASRPQGAGNQPQHF. The CDR3 DNA is TGTGCCAGCAGACCACAGGGGGCTGGCAATCAGCCCCAGCATTTT.

This rearrangement joins TRBV4-1 to TRBJ2-1, with D hard to call. The V and J ends lost 0 bases and 9 bases respectively, with 18 bases between them. The CDR3 length is 16 residues. Looked up from germline, CDR1 is MGHRA and CDR2 is YSYEKL. The CDR3 protein is CASSQESQVLVGEQFF. DNA for the CDR3: TGCGCCAGCAGCCAAGAGTCCCAGGTCCTGGTAGGTGAGCAGTTCTTC.

The chain recombines TRBV7-8 with TRBJ1-6; D is undetermined. V was shortened by 1 base and J by 9 bases, with 19 bases between the two germline ends. This CDR3 has 17 residues. Germline V gene data show CDR1 as SGHVS and CDR2 as FQNEAQ. CDR3 DNA sequence: TGTGCCAGCAGCTTAGAAGTTTTTGGAGGTAATCGTTCACCCCTCCACTTT. Translation gives CASSLEVFGGNRSPLHF.

J is TRBJ2-5 and V is TRBV2, with 7 positions matching TRBD2. The length of the CDR3 is 13 residues. The trim removed 6 bases at V and 2 bases at J, leaving 3 bases unmatched. Per the germline V gene, CDR1 is SNHLY and CDR2 is FYNNEI. The CDR3: CASRTGGQETQYF. CDR3 in DNA: TGTGCCAGCAGGACGGGAGGACAAGAGACCCAGTACTTC.

This clone was seen only once. This chain uses TRBV4-1 with TRBJ1-2; D not resolved. Germline V gene lookup returns CDR1 MGHRA and CDR2 YSYEKL. There are 15 residues in the CDR3. The germline V and J ends were trimmed by 4 bases and 2 bases, with 14 bases remaining between them. The CDR3 bases are TGCGCCAGCAGCCCGGATCCGACTGGGAACTATGGCTACACCTTC. Amino acids: CASSPDPTGNYGYTF.

V is TRBV15 and J is TRBJ2-7; 8 positions agree with TRBD1. CDR3 size: 16 residues. Germline CDR1 and CDR2: LNHNV and YYDKDF (reference sequence). V lost 5 bases, J lost 7 bases, and 16 bases stayed unmatched. CDR3 DNA: TGTGCCACCAGCGCCCACTTGTTGGACAGGGTGGGAGAGCAGTACTTC. This gives the protein CATSAHLLDRVGEQYF. Drawing the rest from reference TRBV15 and TRBJ2-7, the complete variable domain is DAMVIQNPRYQVTQFGKPVTLSCSQTLNHNVMYWYQQKSSQAPKLLFHYYDKDFNNEADTPDNFQSRRPNTSFCFLDIRSPGLGDTAMYLCATSAHLLDRVGEQYFGPGTRLTVT.

This clone was seen a single time. The CDR3 DNA is TGTGCCAGCAGCCCGGACAGGGAAGGCTACACCTTC. It encodes CASSPDREGYTF. The rearrangement links TRBV7-6 to TRBJ1-2; 8 bases agree with TRBD1. CDR1 is SGHVS and CDR2 is FNYEAQ in the germline V gene. The CDR3 loop spans 12 amino acids. Germline trimming cut 5 bases from V and 8 bases from J; bases unmatched to any gene: 4.

V usage is TRBV7-6 and J usage is TRBJ2-1; possibly TRBD2 for D (6 bases). Trimming stripped 5 bases from V and 12 bases from J, with 20 bases between. Germline CDR1 reads SGHVS; CDR2 reads FNYEAQ. The CDR3 is made up of 14 amino acids. The CDR3 coding sequence is TGTGCCAGCAGCCCAAAACTGTCTCGGGAGCGGCAGTTCTTC. The encoded protein is CASSPKLSRERQFF.

This clone was detected once. This chain uses TRBV18 with TRBJ2-3, with 7 bases that match TRBD1. There are 14 residues in the CDR3. Germline-derived CDR1 and CDR2 are KGHSH and LQKENI. With V trimmed by 2 bases and J by 1 base, 0 bases remained unmatched. The CDR3 nucleotides read TGTGCCAGCTCACCAGACAGGGGCACAGATACGCAGTATTTT. Its protein is CASSPDRGTDTQYF.

This clone was counted between two and nine times. The germline gene is not matched at one end of the junction; a read error may be the cause. The chain is built from TRBV5-5 and TRBJ1-5; tentative D call: TRBD1 (6 bases). The length of the CDR3 is 17 residues. Germline-derived CDR1 and CDR2 are SGHKS and YYEKEE (reference sequence). DNA for the CDR3: TGTGCCAGCAGATTGGGGGGCAGATTGAATAGCAATCAGCCCCAGCATTTT. Its translation: CASRLGGRLNSNQPQHF.

The V call is TRBV15, the J call TRBJ2-5, with TRBD2 matching over 8 bases. The V gene's germline CDR1 is LNHNV and CDR2 YYDKDF (reference sequence). With V trimmed by 4 bases and J by 1 base, 8 bases remained unmatched. This CDR3 comprises 16 residues. CDR3 region: CATSIGFTSGQETQYF. The CDR3 DNA is TGTGCCACCAGCATCGGTTTTACTAGCGGCCAAGAGACCCAGTACTTC.

The rearrangement joins TRBV6-5 to TRBJ2-7; possibly TRBD2 for D (7 bases). V lost 6 bases to trimming and J lost 6 bases, with 21 bases between them. There are 15 residues in the CDR3. CDR1 is MNHEY and CDR2 is SVGAGI in the germline V gene. The CDR3 sequence is CASRPRGARFGEQYF. The CDR3, as DNA: TGTGCCAGCAGACCCCGGGGGGCTAGGTTCGGCGAGCAGTACTTC.

This clone was counted a few times. In DNA form, the CDR3 reads TGTGCCAGCAGCCCTTGGACAGGAAAGGGAGGAAACACCATATATTTT. As protein: CASSPWTGKGGNTIYF. The chain recombines TRBV14 with TRBJ1-3; TRBD1 aligns across 7 bases. V was pared by 4 bases and J by 4 bases, with 10 bases of the junction left unmatched. The germline CDR1 and CDR2 sequences are SGHDN and FVKESK. This CDR3 region has 16 residues. The full variable domain, in which reference TRBV14 and TRBJ1-3 provide the parts outside the CDR3, is EAGVTQFPSHSVIEKGQTVTLRCDPISGHDNLYWYRRVMGKEIKFLLHFVKESKQDESGMPNNRFLAERTGGTYSTLKVQPAELEDSGVYFCASSPWTGKGGNTIYFGEGSWLTVV.

V gene TRBV11-2 combines with J gene TRBJ2-2; a weak D match, TRBD2 (5 bases). The CDR3 is 13 residues long. Germline CDR1 SGHAT, CDR2 FQNNGV. Trimming left V 5 bases short and J 5 bases short, with 9 bases between. The CDR3 region has the DNA TGTGCCAGCAGCCCCTTAGCGACCGGGGAGCTGTTTTTT. Translated, it gives CASSPLATGELFF.

The V gene is TRBV5-4, the J gene TRBJ1-1; D is ambiguous. This CDR3 has 13 residues. V shed 0 bases and J shed 5 bases, with 8 bases lying between them. The germline V gene encodes CDR1 SGHNT and CDR2 YYREEE (reference sequence). As DNA, the CDR3 is TGTGCCAGCAGCTTGGAAAGGGAGACTGAAGCTTTCTTT. Its translation is CASSLERETEAFF. The entire variable domain, with the rest obtained from reference TRBV5-4 and TRBJ1-1, is as follows: ETGVTQSPTHLIKTRGQQVTLRCSSQSGHNTVSWYQQALGQGPQFIFQYYREEENGRGNFPPRFSGLQFPNYSSELNVNALELDDSALYLCASSLERETEAFFGQGTRLTVV.

This sequence joins TRBV5-1 and TRBJ2-1; weak D call: TRBD1 (5 bases). The CDR3 has 14 residues. Trimming pared 5 bases from V and 8 bases from J, leaving 17 bases between. The germline V gene encodes CDR1 SGHRS and CDR2 YFSETQ. CDR3 nucleotides: TGCGCCAGCAGAAGGGTCAGGGCGGACGATGAGCAGTTCTTC. This codes for CASRRVRADDEQFF.

CDR3 sequence: CASSLDSGTPYEQYF. CDR3 coding DNA: TGTGCCAGCAGCCTGGATAGCGGGACCCCCTACGAGCAGTACTTC. The chain joins TRBV7-8 to TRBJ2-7; 8 positions agree with TRBD2. The CDR3 loop spans 15 amino acids. Germline V CDR1 and CDR2: SGHVS, FQNEAQ. The V segment lost 5 bases and the J segment 2 bases; nucleotides outside the gene matches: 8.

The V gene is TRBV6-5, the J gene TRBJ2-7, with 10 bases matching TRBD1. The CDR3 length is 15 residues. The trim removed 2 bases at V and 2 bases at J, leaving 3 bases unmatched. Germline V gene sequence: CDR1 MNHEY, CDR2 SVGAGI. CDR3 nucleotides: TGTGCCAGCAGTTACGGGACAGGGGACCCCTACGAGCAGTACTTC. It is translated as CASSYGTGDPYEQYF.